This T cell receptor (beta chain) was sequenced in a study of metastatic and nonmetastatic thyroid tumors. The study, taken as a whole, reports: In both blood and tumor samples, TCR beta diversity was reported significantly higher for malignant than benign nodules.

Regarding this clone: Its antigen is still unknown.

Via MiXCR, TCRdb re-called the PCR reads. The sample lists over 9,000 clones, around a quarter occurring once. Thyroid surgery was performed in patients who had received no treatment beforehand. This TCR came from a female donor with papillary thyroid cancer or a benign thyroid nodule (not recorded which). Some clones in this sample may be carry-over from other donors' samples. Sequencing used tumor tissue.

The CDR3, as DNA: TGTGCCAGCAGCTTGGTCGGGGGCGGCACCGGGGAGCTGTTTTTT. This translates into CASSLVGGGTGELFF. The chain links TRBV11-2 to TRBJ2-2; either TRBD1 or TRBD2 may supply D (6 bases each). This CDR3 is 15 amino acids long. Trimming removed 3 bases at V and 4 bases at J, with 12 bases between. Germline assignment: CDR1 SGHAT and CDR2 FQNNGV.